The 28 T cell receptor beta chains in this list originate from one sample, sequenced in a study of control samples from healthy donors and cancer patients. Repertoires were generated with immunoSEQ multiplex PCR, while TCRdb's copy carries only in-frame clones and drops some. Of about 150,000 clones in the sample, roughly 94% were seen once. Source material: blood. The receptors come from a man aged 35 to 55 in good health.

Written as DNA, the CDR3 is TGTGCCAGCAGCTTGAAACGCGGCACAGATACGCAGTATTTT. Amino acid sequence: CASSLKRGTDTQYF. V usage is TRBV5-4 and J usage is TRBJ2-3; D gene ambiguous. CDR1 and CDR2 (germline): SGHNT, YYREEE (reference sequence). The CDR3 is 14 amino acids. Trimming took 1 base from V and 1 from J, leaving 7 bases between them.

This chain links TRBV2 with TRBJ1-4; D is unclear. CDR1 SNHLY and CDR2 FYNNEI come from the germline V gene. Trimming removed 5 bases from V and 7 bases from J, with 14 bases in between. There are 14 residues in the CDR3. In DNA form, the CDR3 reads TGTGCCAGCAGTACCTCTGGAGGCGGTGAAAAACTGTTTTTT. Its protein product is CASSTSGGGEKLFF.

Comment on this clone: The junction departs from the called germline gene at one end, perhaps through a read error. The V and J genes are TRBV5-1 and TRBJ2-2; D is perhaps TRBD2 (5 bases). The CDR3 has 13 amino acids. Germline lookup yields CDR1 SGHRS and CDR2 YFSETQ. In DNA form, the CDR3 reads TGCGCCAGCAGCCCCGGGAACGCCGGGGAGCTGTTTTTT. Encoded protein: CASSPGNAGELFF.

This clone was counted only a few times. The CDR3 spells CAISESGAHRGEAFF. The CDR3 DNA follows: TGTGCCATCAGTGAGTCGGGGGCCCATAGGGGTGAAGCTTTCTTT. The rearrangement uses TRBV10-3 and TRBJ1-1, with TRBD1 as a possible D gene (6 bases). The CDR3 sequence is 15 residues long. V was cut by 0 bases and J by 7 bases, with 15 bases left in between. The germline gives CDR1 ENHRY, CDR2 SYGVKD.

V and J are TRBV5-4 and TRBJ1-6; 10 bases map to TRBD1. CDR3 size: 16 residues. The germline CDR1 and CDR2 sequences are SGHNT and YYREEE (reference sequence). Germline trimming cut 3 bases from V and 7 bases from J; bases unmatched to any gene: 7. This chain's CDR3 is CASSSRTGGSNSPLHF. CDR3 DNA: TGTGCCAGCAGCTCCCGGACAGGGGGGTCGAATTCACCCCTCCACTTT. Combining the CDR3 with reference TRBV5-4 and TRBJ1-6 gives the whole variable domain ETGVTQSPTHLIKTRGQQVTLRCSSQSGHNTVSWYQQALGQGPQFIFQYYREEENGRGNFPPRFSGLQFPNYSSELNVNALELDDSALYLCASSSRTGGSNSPLHFGNGTRLTVT.

This clone was seen a single time. The chain uses TRBV12-5 and TRBJ1-2, with no clear D. V was cut by 5 bases and J by 0 bases, with 25 bases left in between. The length of the CDR3 is 19 residues. CDR1 is LGHNT and CDR2 is FRNRAP in the germline V gene. CDR3 sequence reads: CASGPAGMVATITNYGYTF. The CDR3, as DNA: TGTGCTAGTGGTCCGGCGGGGATGGTAGCTACTATTACTAACTATGGCTACACCTTC.

This clone showed up just once. V usage is TRBV18 and J usage is TRBJ1-1, with a possible D match to TRBD1 (5 bases). The V and J ends lost 5 bases and 4 bases respectively, with 14 bases between them. This CDR3 is 14 amino acids long. The germline CDR1 and CDR2 sequences are KGHSH and LQKENI. CDR3 nucleotides: TGTGCCAGCTCAATGGGGGGGGGAAGCACTGAAGCTTTCTTT. It encodes CASSMGGGSTEAFF.

The chain has TRBV21-1 and TRBJ2-1; TRBD1 is the table's D call and was not checked against the DNA. TRBV21-1 is flagged as a pseudogene. The CDR3 consists of 15 residues. The CDR3 nucleotides read TGTGCCAGCAGCAACAAGACAGATTTCTACAATGAGCAGTTCTTC. It codes for CASSNKTDFYNEQFF.

The chain has TRBV28 and TRBJ1-1; D is unclear. CDR1 and CDR2 from the germline V gene are MDHEN and SYDVKM. Trimming stripped 5 bases from V and 4 bases from J, with 11 bases between. CDR3 length: 13 amino acids. CDR3 nucleotide sequence: TGTGCCAGCAGTCCCCCCCCGAGCACTGAAGCTTTCTTT. This translates into CASSPPPSTEAFF. The full variable domain, completed using reference TRBV28 and TRBJ1-1, is DVKVTQSSRYLVKRTGEKVFLECVQDMDHENMFWYRQDPGLGLRLIYFSYDVKMKEKGDIPEGYSVSREKKERFSLILESASTNQTSMYLCASSPPPSTEAFFGQGTRLTVV.

This sequence joins TRBV6-4 and TRBJ1-6; TRBD1 aligns across 10 bases. The CDR3 is 13 amino acids. V was pared by 10 bases and J by 8 bases, with 5 bases of the junction left unmatched. Germline V gene sequence: CDR1 MRHNA, CDR2 SNTAGT. CDR3 amino acids: CATLDRGDSPLHF. DNA for the CDR3: TGTGCCACCCTGGACAGGGGGGATTCACCCCTCCACTTT.

This clone has only a few counts. The chain uses TRBV7-2 and TRBJ2-7; 10 bases are shared with TRBD2. Germline V gene sequence: CDR1 SGHTA, CDR2 FQGNSA. V lost 5 bases and J lost 1; bases outside the gene matches: 5. This CDR3 region has 15 residues. The CDR3 DNA reads as TGTGCCAGCAGCGACAGCGGGGGGGCTTCCTACGAGCAGTACTTC. It translates to CASSDSGGASYEQYF.

V is TRBV3-1 (or the pseudogene TRBV3-2) and J is TRBJ1-3; possible D gene TRBD1, 5 bases. V was trimmed by 8 bases and J by 3 bases, leaving 11 bases between them. CDR3 length: 13 amino acids. The germline V gene has CDR1 LGHDT and CDR2 YNNKEL (reference sequence). CDR3 protein: CASGPGLGNTIYF. CDR3 coding DNA: TGTGCCAGCGGACCGGGACTTGGAAACACCATATATTTT.

This sequence joins TRBV6-5 and TRBJ2-3, with D perhaps being TRBD1 or TRBD2 (6 bases each). The CDR3 runs 14 residues. Germline CDR1 MNHEY, CDR2 SVGAGI. V lost 6 bases to trimming and J lost 2 bases, with 12 bases between them. In DNA, the CDR3 is TGTGCCAGCAGGAGGGGGGTCCTCACAGATACGCAGTATTTT. Translating gives CASRRGVLTDTQYF.

The chain uses TRBV5-6 and TRBJ2-2; D is possibly TRBD1 (6 bases). The CDR3 length is 14 residues. Germline values: CDR1 SGHDT, CDR2 YYEEEE. V lost 3 bases and J lost 4, with 10 bases in between. CDR3 bases: TGTGCCAGCAGCTCGACAGGTACCACCGGGGAGCTGTTTTTT. Protein product: CASSSTGTTGELFF.

The chain has TRBV19 and TRBJ2-3; D is tentatively TRBD1 or TRBD2 (5 bases each). Germline V gives CDR1 LNHDA, CDR2 SQIVND (reference sequence). Trimming removed 3 bases from V and 0 bases from J, with 13 bases in between. This CDR3 is 16 amino acids long. CDR3 region: CASSISMGVSTDTQYF. The CDR3, as DNA: TGTGCCAGTAGTATTTCAATGGGGGTGAGCACAGATACGCAGTATTTT.

The chain links TRBV28 to TRBJ2-2, with 11 bases aligning to TRBD1. The CDR3 contains 16 residues. The ends lost 6 bases at V and 7 bases at J; junction bases unmatched: 10. CDR1 is MDHEN and CDR2 is SYDVKM in the germline V gene. This CDR3 reads CASRGSGTGGSGELFF. The DNA of the CDR3 is TGTGCCAGCAGGGGATCCGGGACAGGGGGTAGCGGGGAGCTGTTTTTT.

This rearrangement joins TRBV5-1 to TRBJ1-4, with 7 bases aligning to TRBD1. The CDR3 runs to 15 residues. In germline, CDR1 is SGHRS, CDR2 YFSETQ. The V and J ends lost 2 bases and 7 bases, in that order; junction bases with no gene match: 8. The CDR3 reads CASSFSGGRAEKLFF. For the CDR3, the DNA is TGCGCCAGCAGCTTCTCAGGGGGTCGAGCTGAAAAACTGTTTTTT.

V is TRBV27 and J is TRBJ2-3; D may be TRBD1 (6 bases). The CDR3 runs to 15 residues. With 8 bases removed from V and 6 bases from J, the gap between germline ends came to 21 bases. Germline CDR1 MNHEY, CDR2 SMNVEV (reference sequence). DNA of the CDR3: TGTGCCAGCCAAACCGGGACATTGCGTACTGATACGCAGTATTTT. Translated: CASQTGTLRTDTQYF.

The chain combines TRBV9 with TRBJ1-2; D might be TRBD1 (6 bases). CDR1 is SGDLS and CDR2 is YYNGEE in the germline V gene. CDR3 length: 14 residues. The ends were cut back, 4 bases at V and 4 bases at J, with 14 bases in the middle. The CDR3 reads CASSPRQDIYGYTF. CDR3 coding DNA: TGTGCCAGCAGCCCGCGACAGGACATCTATGGCTACACCTTC.

The chain is built from TRBV6-1 and TRBJ1-2; weak D call: TRBD1 (5 bases). V shed 1 base and J shed 9 bases, with 15 bases lying between them. This CDR3 has 14 residues. Germline CDR1 reads MNHNS; CDR2 reads SASEGT. Written as DNA, the CDR3 is TGTGCCAGCAGTGAAGGGAGGGGCGCCGGAAGCTACACCTTC. This codes for CASSEGRGAGSYTF.

As concerns this clone: An end of the junction differs from the germline gene, which may be a read error. This chain connects TRBV6-1 to TRBJ2-7, with TRBD2 as a possible D gene (6 bases). The CDR3 length is 15 residues. Germline V gene data show CDR1 as MNHNS and CDR2 as SASEGT. Written as DNA, the CDR3 is TGTGCCGGCAGTGAGCAACAGACCGGGGGCTACGAGCAGTACTTC. It yields the protein CAGSEQQTGGYEQYF.

This clone occurred once. The chain carries TRBV7-2 and TRBJ2-6; no firm D call. The CDR3 totals 10 residues. CDR1 and CDR2 (germline): SGHTA, FQGNSA. The V and J ends lost 2 bases and 10 bases respectively, with 0 bases between them. The CDR3 here is CASSLNVLTF. The CDR3 bases are TGTGCCAGCAGCTTAAACGTCCTGACTTTC.

The rearrangement links TRBV15 to TRBJ2-7; 9 bases are shared with TRBD1. V was clipped by 1 base and J by 0 bases; unmatched bases: 7. The CDR3 totals 17 residues. In germline, CDR1 is LNHNV, CDR2 YYDKDF (reference sequence). In nucleotides, the CDR3 is TGTGCCACCAGCAGAGGTCGACAGGGGGGTTTCTCCTACGAGCAGTACTTC. Translated: CATSRGRQGGFSYEQYF.

The chain joins TRBV30 to TRBJ1-4; a possible D gene is TRBD1 (5 bases). V was clipped by 2 bases and J by 0 bases, with 16 bases between them. CDR1 is GTSNPN, CDR2 SVGIG, per germline (reference sequence). The CDR3 contains 17 residues. Here the CDR3 DNA reads TGTGCCTGGAGTCCACGCAGGGTTTCTTCAACTAATGAAAAACTGTTTTTT. The encoded protein is CAWSPRRVSSTNEKLFF.

With regard to this clone: Lacking the conserved final phenylalanine or tryptophan, this CDR3 likely reflects a read error. The chain uses TRBV28 and TRBJ1-6; D unclear. Trimming removed 10 bases at V and 14 bases at J, with 12 bases between. The length of the CDR3 is 10 residues. Per germline, CDR1 MDHEN and CDR2 SYDVKM. The CDR3 coding sequence is TGTGCCACCTCTGGAGTTTCCCTCCACCTT. Protein: CATSGVSLHL.

The rearrangement uses TRBV4-3 and TRBJ2-4; D unclear. The germline V and J ends were trimmed by 0 bases and 8 bases, with 11 bases remaining between them. Germline CDR1 and CDR2: LGHNA and YSLEER. This CDR3 has 14 amino acids. The CDR3 protein is CASSQEVGQHIQYF. The CDR3 nucleotides are TGCGCCAGCAGCCAAGAAGTAGGGCAGCACATTCAGTACTTC.

The chain links TRBV7-2 to TRBJ2-5; perhaps TRBD1 as D (5 bases). V was trimmed by 1 base and J by 6 bases, leaving 15 bases between them. This CDR3 has 15 residues. Germline lookup yields CDR1 SGHTA and CDR2 FQGNSA. CDR3 in DNA: TGTGCCAGCAGCTTAGGGCTGGGCCTGGGGCAGACCCAGTACTTC. It specifies CASSLGLGLGQTQYF.

This clone occurred once. The chain combines TRBV19 with TRBJ2-7, with a possible D match to TRBD2 (5 bases). Germline assignment: CDR1 LNHDA and CDR2 SQIVND (reference sequence). The CDR3 runs to 14 residues. V lost 4 bases and J lost 1, with 11 bases in between. In nucleotides, the CDR3 is TGTGCCAGTAGTAAAACGGGCGGGTCCTACGAGCAGTACTTC. Amino acids: CASSKTGGSYEQYF.